This TCR beta chain stems from a study of blood T cell repertoires in COVID-19. V shed 8 bases, J shed 0 bases, and the junction held 1 base outside the gene matches. Germline assignment: CDR1 SNHLY and CDR2 FYNNEI. CDR3 length equals 14 residues. Assay: immunoSEQ multiplex PCR; the TCRdb copy retains only in-frame clones and omits some. The sample consists of around 100,000 clones, 70% to 90% of them appearing once. This clonotype was obtained from a human donor in a cohort sampled during active COVID-19. This rearrangement joins TRBV2 to TRBJ2-2, with 9 bases matching TRBD2. The sequenced sample consisted of peripheral blood. CDR3 loop: CASLAGPNTGELFF. CDR3 in DNA: TGTGCCAGCCTAGCGGGACCGAACACCGGGGAGCTGTTTTTT.